Below are 12 T cell receptor beta chains sequenced from a single sample in a study of shared clonotypes between healthy human individuals. Repertoires were generated with immunoSEQ multiplex PCR, while TCRdb's copy carries only in-frame clones and drops some. The sample contains roughly 2 million clones, about 95% of which appear only once. Naive CD8 cells, CD45RO-negative and positively selected for CCR7, excluded terminally differentiated effector memory CD45RA+ cells. The sample taken for sequencing was naive CD8+ T cells sorted from blood. The receptors were gathered from a man aged 18 to 30 in good health.

V is TRBV2 and J is TRBJ2-1; tentatively, D is TRBD2 (6 bases). This CDR3 comprises 14 residues. Germline loops: CDR1 SNHLY, CDR2 FYNNEI. The V gene lost 9 bases and the J gene lost 2 bases, with 14 bases spanning the gap. The CDR3 DNA is TGTGCCAGGTCACTGGCGGGGCCCTACAATGAGCAGTTCTTC. Protein product: CARSLAGPYNEQFF.

Only one count was recorded for this clone. The sample contains more than one DNA sequence encoding this CDR3. The rearrangement joins TRBV9 to TRBJ2-1; 11 positions match TRBD2. The CDR3 is 16 amino acids. The germline V gene encodes CDR1 SGDLS and CDR2 YYNGEE. V trimming: 0 bases; J trimming: 3 bases; junction bases outside the gene matches: 2. DNA for the CDR3: TGTGCCAGCAGCGTAGATCTAGCGGGGGGCTACAATGAGCAGTTCTTC. Its protein is CASSVDLAGGYNEQFF.

The chain employs TRBV4-1 and TRBJ2-7; no reliable D call. Trimming removed 5 bases at V and 0 bases at J, with 8 bases between. The CDR3 is made up of 13 amino acids. The germline V gene encodes CDR1 MGHRA and CDR2 YSYEKL. CDR3 loop: CASSETLSYEQYF. The CDR3 DNA is TGCGCCAGCAGCGAAACCCTCTCCTACGAGCAGTACTTC.

The rearrangement links TRBV27 to TRBJ2-1; D is undetermined. V was shortened by 4 bases and J by 10 bases, with 11 bases between the two germline ends. The CDR3 totals 12 residues. CDR1 and CDR2 from the germline V gene are MNHEY and SMNVEV (reference sequence). DNA of the CDR3: TGTGCCAGCAGTTCCGACATGACCGAGCAGTTCTTC. Protein sequence: CASSSDMTEQFF.

This chain joins TRBV10-2 and TRBJ1-4; weak D call: TRBD1 (5 bases). CDR1 and CDR2 (germline): WSHSY, SAAADI. The CDR3 length is 13 residues. V was pared by 4 bases and J by 4 bases, with 7 bases between. The CDR3 DNA reads TGCGCCAGCAGTGGGGACGGTAATGAAAAACTGTTTTTT. Translated, it gives CASSGDGNEKLFF.

The chain couples TRBV23-1 to TRBJ2-7; D is undetermined. TRBV23-1 is an ORF; its function is uncertain. CDR3 length: 12 residues. V lost 11 bases and J lost 0, with 11 bases in between. CDR3 coding DNA: TGCGCCCCGGCCAGGAGCTCCTACGAGCAGTACTTC. It specifies CAPARSSYEQYF.

The chain is built from TRBV9 and TRBJ2-5; 11 positions match TRBD2. The V segment lost 3 bases and the J segment 7 bases; nucleotides outside the gene matches: 8. CDR3 length equals 15 residues. From germline, CDR1 is SGDLS and CDR2 YYNGEE. CDR3 loop: CASSGGLAEERTQYF. CDR3 in DNA: TGTGCCAGCAGCGGGGGACTAGCGGAGGAGCGGACCCAGTACTTC.

J is TRBJ2-5 and V is TRBV6-5; 7 bases are a match to TRBD2. CDR3 length: 13 residues. The ends lost 8 bases at V and 7 bases at J; junction bases unmatched: 10. Germline assignment: CDR1 MNHEY and CDR2 SVGAGI. DNA for the CDR3: TGTGCCAGCCAAGAGGGGAGCGGGGTGACCCAGTACTTC. It yields the protein CASQEGSGVTQYF.

The J gene is TRBJ2-1, the V gene TRBV2, with 9 bases fitting TRBD2. The CDR3 consists of 15 residues. With 3 bases clipped from V and 2 bases from J, the junction kept 2 bases outside the gene matches. Germline V gene data show CDR1 as SNHLY and CDR2 as FYNNEI. Here the CDR3 reads CASSEPSGTYNEQFF. CDR3 bases: TGTGCCAGCAGTGAGCCTAGCGGGACCTACAATGAGCAGTTCTTC.

The table lists this clone with a few counts. The J gene is TRBJ2-7, the V gene TRBV4-3; D is undetermined. CDR1 LGHNA and CDR2 YSLEER come from the germline V gene. The CDR3 length is 14 residues. The V and J ends lost 0 bases and 2 bases respectively, with 8 bases between them. Here the CDR3 DNA reads TGCGCCAGCAGCCAAGATAGCCAGACCTACGAGCAGTACTTC. Translating gives CASSQDSQTYEQYF.

This sequence joins TRBV27 and TRBJ2-5; 7 nucleotides agree with TRBD2. The V and J ends lost 6 bases and 5 bases, in that order; junction bases with no gene match: 9. The CDR3 has 14 residues. Germline V gene data show CDR1 as MNHEY and CDR2 as SMNVEV (reference sequence). CDR3 bases: TGTGCCAGCAGCTTGGGAGGGGTGGTGGAGACCCAGTACTTC. This gives the protein CASSLGGVVETQYF.

This chain joins TRBV9 and TRBJ2-3, with D unclear. CDR3 length: 14 residues. Germline CDR1 and CDR2: SGDLS and YYNGEE. V lost 4 bases and J lost 3, with 12 bases in between. The CDR3 is CASSSDGSTDTQYF. In DNA form, the CDR3 reads TGTGCCAGCAGCTCCGATGGGTCGACAGATACGCAGTATTTT.